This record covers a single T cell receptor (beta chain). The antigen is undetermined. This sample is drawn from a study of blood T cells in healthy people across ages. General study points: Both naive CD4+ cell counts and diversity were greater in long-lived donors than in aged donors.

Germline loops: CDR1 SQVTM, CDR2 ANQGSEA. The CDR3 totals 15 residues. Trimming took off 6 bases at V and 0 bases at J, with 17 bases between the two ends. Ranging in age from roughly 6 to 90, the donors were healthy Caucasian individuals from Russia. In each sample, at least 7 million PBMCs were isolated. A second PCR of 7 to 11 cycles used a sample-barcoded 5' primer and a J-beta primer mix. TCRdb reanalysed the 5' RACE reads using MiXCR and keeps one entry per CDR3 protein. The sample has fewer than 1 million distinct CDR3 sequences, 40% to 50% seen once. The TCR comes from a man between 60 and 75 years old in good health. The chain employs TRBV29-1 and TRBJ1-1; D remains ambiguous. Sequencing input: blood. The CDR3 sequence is CSVVSSTKMNTEAFF. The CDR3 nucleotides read TGCAGCGTGGTGTCAAGTACTAAAATGAACACTGAAGCTTTCTTT.